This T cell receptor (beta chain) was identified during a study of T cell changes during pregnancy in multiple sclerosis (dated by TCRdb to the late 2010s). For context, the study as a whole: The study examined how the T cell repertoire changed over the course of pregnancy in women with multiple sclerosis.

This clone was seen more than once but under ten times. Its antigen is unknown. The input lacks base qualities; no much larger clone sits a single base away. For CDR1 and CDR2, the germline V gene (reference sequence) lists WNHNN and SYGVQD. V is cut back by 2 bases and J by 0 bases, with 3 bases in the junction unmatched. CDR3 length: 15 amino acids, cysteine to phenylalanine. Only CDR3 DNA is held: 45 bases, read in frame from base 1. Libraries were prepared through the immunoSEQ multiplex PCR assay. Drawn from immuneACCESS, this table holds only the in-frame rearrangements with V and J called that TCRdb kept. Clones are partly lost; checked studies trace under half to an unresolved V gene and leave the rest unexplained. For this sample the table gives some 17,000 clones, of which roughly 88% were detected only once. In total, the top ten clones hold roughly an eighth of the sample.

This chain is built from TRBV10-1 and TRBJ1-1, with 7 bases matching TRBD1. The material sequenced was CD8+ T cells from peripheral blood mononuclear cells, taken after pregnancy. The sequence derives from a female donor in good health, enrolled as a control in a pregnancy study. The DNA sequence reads TGCGCCAGCAGTGAGCGGGACAGAATGAACACTGAAGCTTTCTTT. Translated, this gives CASSERDRMNTEAFF.